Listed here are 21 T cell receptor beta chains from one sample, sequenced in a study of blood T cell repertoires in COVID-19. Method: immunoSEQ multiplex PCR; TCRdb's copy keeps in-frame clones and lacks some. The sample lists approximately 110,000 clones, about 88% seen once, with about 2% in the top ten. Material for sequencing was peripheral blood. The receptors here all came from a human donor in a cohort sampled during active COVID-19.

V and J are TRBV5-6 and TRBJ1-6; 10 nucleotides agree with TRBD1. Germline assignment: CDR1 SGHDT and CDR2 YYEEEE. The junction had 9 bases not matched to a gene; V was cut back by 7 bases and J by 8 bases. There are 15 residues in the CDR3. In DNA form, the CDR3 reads TGTGCCAGCTCACCCGGGACAGGGGAGTATTCACCCCTCCACTTT. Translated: CASSPGTGEYSPLHF.

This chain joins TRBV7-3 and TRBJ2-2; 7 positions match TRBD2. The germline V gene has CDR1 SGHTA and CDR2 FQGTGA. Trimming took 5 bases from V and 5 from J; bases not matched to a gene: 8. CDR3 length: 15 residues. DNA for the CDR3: TGTGCCAGCAGCATCCGGGACTACAGAACCGGGGAGCTGTTTTTT. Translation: CASSIRDYRTGELFF.

DNA for the CDR3: TGTGCCAGCAGTCCCTGGGCAACCCGCTCTGGAAACACCATATATTTT. Translation: CASSPWATRSGNTIYF. V is TRBV6-2 or TRBV6-3 and J is TRBJ1-3; no clear D gene. The CDR3 spans 16 residues. The germline gives CDR1 MNHEY, CDR2 SVGEGT. V lost 5 bases, J lost 0 bases, and 14 bases lay in between.

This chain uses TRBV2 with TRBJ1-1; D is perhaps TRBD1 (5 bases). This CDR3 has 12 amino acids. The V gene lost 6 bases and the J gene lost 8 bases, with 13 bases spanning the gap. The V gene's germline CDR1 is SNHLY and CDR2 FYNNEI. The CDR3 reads CASSPNGAEAFF. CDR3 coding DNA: TGTGCCAGCAGCCCTAATGGGGCAGAAGCTTTCTTT.

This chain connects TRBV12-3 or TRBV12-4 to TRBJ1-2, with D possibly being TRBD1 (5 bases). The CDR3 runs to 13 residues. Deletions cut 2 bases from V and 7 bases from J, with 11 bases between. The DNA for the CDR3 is TGTGCCAGCAGTTTACGCAGGGTGGGTGGCTACACCTTC. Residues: CASSLRRVGGYTF.

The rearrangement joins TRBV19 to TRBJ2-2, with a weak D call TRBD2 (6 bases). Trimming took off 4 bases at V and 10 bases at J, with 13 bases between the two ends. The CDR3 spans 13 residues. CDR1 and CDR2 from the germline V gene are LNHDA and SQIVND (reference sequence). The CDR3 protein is CASSKTRGAELFF. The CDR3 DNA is TGTGCCAGTAGTAAGACTAGAGGGGCGGAGCTGTTTTTT.

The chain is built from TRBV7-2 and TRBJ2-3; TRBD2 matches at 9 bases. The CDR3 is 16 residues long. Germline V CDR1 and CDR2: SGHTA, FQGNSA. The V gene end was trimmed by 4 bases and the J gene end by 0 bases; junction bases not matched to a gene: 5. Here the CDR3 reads CASSSVAGGSTDTQYF. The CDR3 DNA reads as TGTGCCAGCAGCTCTGTGGCGGGGGGGAGCACAGATACGCAGTATTTT. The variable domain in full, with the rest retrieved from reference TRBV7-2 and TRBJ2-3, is GAGVSQSPSNKVTEKGKDVELRCDPISGHTALYWYRQSLGQGLEFLIYFQGNSAPDKSGLPSDRFSAERTGGSVSTLTIQRTQQEDSAVYLCASSSVAGGSTDTQYFGPGTRLTVL.

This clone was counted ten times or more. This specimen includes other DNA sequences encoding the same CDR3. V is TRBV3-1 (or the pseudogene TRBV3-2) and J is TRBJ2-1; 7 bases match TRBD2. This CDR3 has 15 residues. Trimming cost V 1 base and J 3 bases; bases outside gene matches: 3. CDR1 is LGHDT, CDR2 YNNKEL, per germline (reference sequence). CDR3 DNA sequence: TGTGCCAGCAGCCAAGCGGGCGGGAGCTACAATGAGCAGTTCTTC. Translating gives CASSQAGGSYNEQFF.

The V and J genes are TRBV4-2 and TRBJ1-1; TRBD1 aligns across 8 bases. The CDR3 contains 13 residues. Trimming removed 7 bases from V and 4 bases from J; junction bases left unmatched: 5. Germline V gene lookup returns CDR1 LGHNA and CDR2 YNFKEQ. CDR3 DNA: TGTGCCAGCACTCAGGGGGCTGCCACTGAAGCTTTCTTT. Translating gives CASTQGAATEAFF.

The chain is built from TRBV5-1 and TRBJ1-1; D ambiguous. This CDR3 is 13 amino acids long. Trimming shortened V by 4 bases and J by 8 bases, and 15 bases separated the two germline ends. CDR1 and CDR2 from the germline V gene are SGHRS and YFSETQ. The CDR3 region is CASSMFNEEEAFF. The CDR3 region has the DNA TGCGCCAGCAGCATGTTTAACGAGGAGGAAGCTTTCTTT.

Written as DNA, the CDR3 is TGTGCCAGCAGACCTCAGGGACTAGCGGGGAGCTACGAGCAGTACTTC. Translation gives CASRPQGLAGSYEQYF. V is TRBV27 and J is TRBJ2-7; 13 nucleotides line up with TRBD2. The V and J ends lost 6 bases and 3 bases, in that order; junction bases with no gene match: 8. Germline V gene lookup returns CDR1 MNHEY and CDR2 SMNVEV (reference sequence). This CDR3 spans 16 amino acids.

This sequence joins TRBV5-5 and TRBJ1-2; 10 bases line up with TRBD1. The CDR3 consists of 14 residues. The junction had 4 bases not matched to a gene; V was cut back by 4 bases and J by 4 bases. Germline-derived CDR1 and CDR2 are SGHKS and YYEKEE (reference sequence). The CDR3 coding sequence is TGTGCCAGCAGCCCGTGGACAGGGGGCTATGGCTACACCTTC. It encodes CASSPWTGGYGYTF.

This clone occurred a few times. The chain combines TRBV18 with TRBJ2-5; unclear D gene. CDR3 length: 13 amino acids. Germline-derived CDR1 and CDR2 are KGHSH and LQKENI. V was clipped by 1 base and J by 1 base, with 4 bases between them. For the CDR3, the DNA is TGTGCCAGCTCACCACGGGCCCAAGAGACCCAGTACTTC. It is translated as CASSPRAQETQYF. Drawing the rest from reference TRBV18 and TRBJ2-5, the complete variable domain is NAGVMQNPRHLVRRRGQEARLRCSPMKGHSHVYWYRQLPEEGLKFMVYLQKENIIDESGMPKERFSAEFPKEGPSILRIQQVVRGDSAAYFCASSPRAQETQYFGPGTRLLVL.

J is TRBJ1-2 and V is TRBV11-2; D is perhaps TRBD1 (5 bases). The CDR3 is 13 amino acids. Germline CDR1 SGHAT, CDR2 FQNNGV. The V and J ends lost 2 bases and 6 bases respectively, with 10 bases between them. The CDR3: CASSLSGADGYTF. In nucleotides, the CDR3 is TGTGCCAGCAGCTTAAGCGGGGCTGATGGCTACACCTTC.

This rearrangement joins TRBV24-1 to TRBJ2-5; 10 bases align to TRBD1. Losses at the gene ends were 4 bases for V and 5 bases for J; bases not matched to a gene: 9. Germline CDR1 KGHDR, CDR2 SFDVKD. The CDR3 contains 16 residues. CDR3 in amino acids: CATSESDRGRGETQYF. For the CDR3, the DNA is TGTGCCACCAGTGAGTCCGACAGGGGGCGCGGGGAGACCCAGTACTTC.

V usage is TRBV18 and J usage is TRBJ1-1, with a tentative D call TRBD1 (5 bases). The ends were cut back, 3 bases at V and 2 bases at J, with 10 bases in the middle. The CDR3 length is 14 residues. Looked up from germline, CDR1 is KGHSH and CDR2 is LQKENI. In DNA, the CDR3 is TGTGCCAGCTCACCTCAGGGAGGAAACACTGAAGCTTTCTTT. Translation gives CASSPQGGNTEAFF.

CDR3 amino acids: CASSFTPSGTHEQFF. Written as DNA, the CDR3 is TGTGCCAGCAGCTTTACCCCTAGCGGGACTCATGAGCAGTTCTTC. The gene calls are TRBV7-2 and TRBJ2-1; the match to TRBD2 covers 9 bases. Germline V gene data show CDR1 as SGHTA and CDR2 as FQGNSA. J was trimmed by 8 bases and V by 3 bases; bases with no gene match: 8. The CDR3 loop spans 15 amino acids.

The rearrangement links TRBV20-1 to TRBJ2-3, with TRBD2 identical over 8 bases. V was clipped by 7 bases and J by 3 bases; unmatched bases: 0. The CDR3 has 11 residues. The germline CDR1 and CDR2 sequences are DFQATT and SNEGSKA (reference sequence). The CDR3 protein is CSGGRTDTQYF. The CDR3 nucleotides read TGCAGTGGCGGGAGGACAGATACGCAGTATTTT.

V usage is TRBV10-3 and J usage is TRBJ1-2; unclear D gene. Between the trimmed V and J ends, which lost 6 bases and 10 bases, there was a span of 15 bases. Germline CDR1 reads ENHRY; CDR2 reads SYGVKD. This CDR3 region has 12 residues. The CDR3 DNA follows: TGTGCCATCAGCGAGGAGAGGACTAACTACACCTTC. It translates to CAISEERTNYTF.

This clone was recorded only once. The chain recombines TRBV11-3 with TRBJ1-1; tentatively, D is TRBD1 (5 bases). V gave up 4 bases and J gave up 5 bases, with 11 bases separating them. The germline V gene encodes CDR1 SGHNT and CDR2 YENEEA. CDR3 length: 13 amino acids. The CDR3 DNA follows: TGTGCCAGCAGCTGGACGCAGGGTACTGAAGCTTTCTTT. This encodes CASSWTQGTEAFF. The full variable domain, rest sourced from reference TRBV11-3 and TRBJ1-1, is EAGVVQSPRYKIIEKKQPVAFWCNPISGHNTLYWYLQNLGQGPELLIRYENEEAVDDSQLPKDRFSAERLKGVDSTLKIQPAELGDSAVYLCASSWTQGTEAFFGQGTRLTVV.

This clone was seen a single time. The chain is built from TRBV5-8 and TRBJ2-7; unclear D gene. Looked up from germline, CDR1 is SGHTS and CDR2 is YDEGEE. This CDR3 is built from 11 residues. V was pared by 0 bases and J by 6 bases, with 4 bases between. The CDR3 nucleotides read TGTGCCAGCAGCTTGGGGCCCGAGCAGTACTTC. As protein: CASSLGPEQYF.